This TCR beta chain stems from a study of OX40 agonist ivuxolimab in advanced cancers. This clone occurred a few times. Its target is not known. TCRdb's copy holds only in-frame clones and misses some; the assay was immunoSEQ multiplex PCR. The table shows about 23,000 clones, with 77% occurring only once. Findings and limits, study-wide: Fewer expanded clones were found on average in CD4+ than in CD8+ T cells.

Germline V gene sequence: CDR1 MDHEN, CDR2 SYDVKM. The CDR3 totals 15 residues. The germline V and J ends were trimmed by 7 bases and 2 bases, with 15 bases remaining between them. This chain joins TRBV28 and TRBJ1-5; D perhaps matches TRBD1 (5 bases). Source: CD4+ or CD8+ T cells sorted from blood, taken in a trial of the OX40 agonist ivuxolimab. The sequence derives from an adult with an advanced solid tumor such as melanoma, head and neck, liver or kidney cancer. The CDR3 here is CASNTRELGNQPQHF. The CDR3 coding sequence is TGTGCCAGCAATACCAGGGAGTTGGGCAATCAGCCCCAGCATTTT.